This TCR beta chain was documented in a study of cytomegalovirus exposure and HLA in healthy donors listed by TCRdb under 2017. Looking at the study overall: An earlier analysis of some 500 of the donors reported 250 to 350 Gb of sequence data and approximately 110 million unique TCR beta sequences from about 179 million T cells. An early release covering 550 to 650 HLA-typed donors comprised about 320 gigabases of sequencing data and around 80 million unique TCR sequences. Among the roughly 400 genotyped donors, around 81% belonged to the genetic ancestry cluster associated with self-reported Caucasian donors. The study aimed to test whether cataloging public T cell receptors could reveal signatures of past pathogen exposure. The study profiled the T cell repertoires of more than 500 subjects by immunosequencing and related them to cytomegalovirus serostatus. Besides the first cohort of hundreds of subjects, a separate validation cohort made up of over 100 different subjects was used. The study combined high-throughput TCR immunosequencing, statistical association of individual TCRs with disease status, and machine learning to predict cytomegalovirus infection status. In a later analysis, previously published TCR beta repertoires from some 640 donors were re-analyzed and high-resolution HLA genotyping was added so that TCR occurrence patterns could be studied. Rather than using new phenotypic data, the later analysis identified candidate immune exposures from TCR beta sequences and from how often those sequences occurred across donors. An earlier analysis of approximately 500 of the donors applied high-throughput TCR beta sequencing to assess whether each TCR beta V gene segment acted as functional or pseudogenic. Donor age, sex, ethnicity and CMV serostatus were compiled alongside the repertoire data. A later genetic analysis used genome-wide SNP genotypes for about 60% of the roughly 670 donors, treating that subset as a discovery cohort. All discovery cohort repertoires had been generated on a single sequencing platform. HLA typing covered class I and class II loci at four-digit resolution. Typing coverage varied by locus: roughly 629-640 donors for A, B, C, DRB1 and DQB1; around 560 for DQA1; more than 600 for DPA1; around 450 for DPB1. A handful of DR-DQ haplotypes were handled as single units for association and clustering because linkage in the cohort was strong. Among 300 to 450 genotyped donors of the cohort, an average of about 240,000 unique TCR beta nucleotide sequences were sequenced per donor, about a sixth of them non-productive. Results the study describes overall, beyond this receptor: A total of 150 to 200 TCR beta chains were listed by the study as associated with cytomegalovirus. Three of the identified cytomegalovirus-associated TCR beta chains were confirmed in vitro to be specific for cytomegalovirus antigens. A cluster of highly shared sequence variants was judged likely to be a technical artifact of the sequencing pipeline. In this cohort, only TCR beta chains were sequenced, and detectable features were limited by the absence of alpha or paired-chain data. The classifier was reported to diagnose cytomegalovirus status with high specificity and sensitivity in both the original and validation cohorts. A further reported finding was that TCR beta sequences accurately predicted the HLA-A and HLA-B alleles for most subjects in the first cohort. The 87-base-pair reads could not distinguish some IMGT-functional V segments, including TRBV6-2 and TRBV6-3, so those segments were excluded. For the cohort, immune exposure information was limited to CMV serostatus. In an earlier analysis of some 640 of the donors, most TCR beta V segments were observed in productive rearrangements about 90% or about 30% of the time, broadly matching IMGT annotations. Specific HLA alleles were associated with over 15,000 TCR beta sequences at a false discovery rate of 0.05 in a later analysis. The authors suggested that the approach could potentially be generalized to other disease states and immunological phenotypes. Because HLA typing was missing for some donors at each locus, association tests included only the typed subset. An association between a missense DCLRE1C variant and V-gene and J-gene trimming of TCR beta chains was found in a later genetic analysis and replicated in an independent cohort. In a later analysis, TCR association rates were found to vary across HLA loci, with the most associated TCRs seen for DRB1 alleles and the fewest for HLA-C alleles. Most TCR sequences were observed very rarely across donors, whereas some public TCRs were present in many individuals. A later genetic analysis reported fewer N-insertions in productive TCRs among donors in an Asian-associated ancestry cluster than the roughly 620-donor mean. Correlated functional status among segregating V segments might reflect linkage disequilibrium, but an unknown experimental factor could not be ruled out. In a later analysis, most CMV-associated TCR beta chains were found to appear HLA-restricted, with HLA associations seemingly driven largely by CMV exposure. In a later analysis, HLA-associated TCR beta chains showed more clonal expansion and lower generation probabilities than non-associated chains that were equally common. Strong co-occurrence of HLA alleles, especially DR and DQ, made assigning TCR associations to individual alleles difficult. Roughly uniform sequencing depth across donors was assumed in presence/absence analyses, although this assumption may not hold. A later analysis reported that several top co-occurrence clusters appeared linked to parvovirus B19, influenza, CMV and Epstein-Barr virus. The earlier analysis of some 540 of the donors excluded approximately 17 rarely observed V segments, including chromosome 9 orphons, because counts were too low.

Its CDR3 holds 14 amino acids, cysteine through phenylalanine. The sequence is cut down to CDR3 DNA, 42 bases in frame from base 1. CDR1 and CDR2 are read off the germline V gene as KGHSH and LQKENI. Here V drops 2 bases and J drops 7 bases, and the junction holds 6 bases not matched to any gene. Library creation used the immunoSEQ multiplex PCR assay. A mixture of 60 forward primers for TCR Vbeta segments and 13 reverse primers for TCR Jbeta segments was used in the multiplex PCR. The CDR3 region of rearranged TCR beta genes was amplified from genomic DNA with a multiplex PCR assay. On the Illumina HiSeq System, the amplified TCR beta libraries were sequenced as 87-base-pair reads. For the original study's pipeline: In a later analysis, tens of millions of unique TCR beta chains were counted across the roughly 700 repertoires, and about 10 million of these chains were shared by at least two donors. To remove PCR and sequencing errors, raw reads were error-corrected and collapsed into unique sequences using a nearest-neighbor algorithm that merged closely related sequences. CDR3 sequences were aligned to IMGT reference sequences to assign V, D and J gene segments. For a sequence to be retained, at least a six-nucleotide match to both a V gene segment and a J gene segment was required. Rearrangements were called productive when the CDR3 lacked stop codons and stayed in frame with V and J; all others were non-productive. CDR3 was defined according to IMGT convention as the region running from the second conserved V-encoded cysteine to the conserved J-encoded phenylalanine. The earlier analysis of 550 to 650 of the donors excluded any sequence lacking an unambiguous match to a single V gene segment. In an earlier analysis of approximately 590 of the donors, a V segment was called functional when productive rearrangements were above 56.7%, and segregating when the standard deviation between donors exceeded 5%. A statistical classification framework was built for diagnosing cytomegalovirus status from the catalog of TCR beta chain sequences. V and J gene assignment, in a later analysis, came from comparing TCR nucleotide sequences with IMGT/GENE-DB human TR gene sequences. In a later analysis, CDR3 sequences and most-parsimonious VDJ recombination scenarios were assigned using the TCRdist pipeline. In a later analysis, every TCR beta chain was defined by the combination of its CDR3 amino acid sequence and its V-gene family, and reads without a unique V-gene family were dropped. A later analysis removed several hundred highly shared, low-generation-probability nucleotide sequences to deal with suspected cross-contamination and a sequencing artifact. In a later analysis, a clonal expansion index was calculated for each public chain from normalized within-repertoire ranks of inferred template counts. In a later analysis, generation probabilities were computed using a VDJ recombination model fitted to out-of-frame rearrangements, and the results were checked against IGoR. Hypergeometric tests were used in a later analysis to score TCR-TCR, TCR-HLA and TCR-CMV co-occurrence, with a repertoire-size bias correction applied to the TCR pairs. To estimate false discovery rates, a later analysis permuted the HLA or CMV assignments 20 times. In a later analysis, co-occurring TCRs were grouped with DBSCAN, and TCRdist sequence similarity was added when clustering was performed within HLA-allele-positive subsets. Repertoires with fewer than 30,000 or more than 120,000 public chains, plus five repertoires with anomalous nucleotide sharing, were excluded from co-occurrence clustering. In TCRdb, the immuneACCESS table is reduced to in-frame sequences with V and J assigned. These tables do not hold every clone; where another copy was compared, an unresolved V gene accounts for under half, and the others remain unexplained. D and trimming were read from the DNA, whereas the V and J calls and clone size are those reported in that table. The sample profile shows 100,000 to 150,000 clones; roughly 80% of them were found once. The ten most abundant clones make up approximately 10% of the sample.

The cohort was made up of 650 to 700 healthy bone marrow donors. At the time of sampling, all cohort members were nominally healthy, though unrecorded immune exposures were likely present. The donor tested CMV seropositive, placing the donor among the 250 to 350 seropositive members of the cohort. A peripheral blood sample was collected from each donor, and TCR beta sequencing was performed on peripheral blood mononuclear cells. Genomic DNA extraction from the blood cell samples was performed with the Qiagen DNeasy Blood Extraction Kit. As regards this clone: This clone's antigen is unknown. Per-nucleotide qualities are absent, and no much larger clonotype sits a single base away.

This chain is built from TRBV18 and TRBJ2-7, with 9 bases matching TRBD1. The receptor comes from a man in his thirties or forties in good health and CMV-seropositive. Sample: PBMCs. The nucleotide sequence reads TGTGCCAGCTCACCATTGGGACAGGGACGGGAGCAGTACTTC. It specifies CASSPLGQGREQYF.